One and the same sample provided the 6 T cell receptor beta chains below, sequenced in a study of post-analysis software for immune sequencing data (dated by TCRdb to between 2014 and 2017). On the study overall, not on this receptor specifically: Patients showed significantly higher frequencies than controls for a handful of TRBV segments, among them TRBV5-6, TRBV5-1 and TRBV20-1.

The library was made by PCR. The listed sequencing device is Illumina HiSeq 2500. To reduce PCR and sequencing biases, unique molecular identifiers were built into the TCR beta cDNA libraries. Using fastp at Q25 and MiXCR, TCRdb reprocessed the public reads and kept productive beta chains. Each entry merges the rows of one CDR3 protein and shows their most common DNA and genes. The sample contains 550,000 to 700,000 distinct CDR3 sequences, around 47% of them found a single time. The ten top clones hold more than 1.5% of the sample. These receptors have no identified antigens. Sample: blood. These receptors were taken from a girl aged 5-17 years with multiple sclerosis.

This clonotype was detected only a few times. This sequence joins TRBV6-2 or TRBV6-3 and TRBJ1-6; no reliable D call. The CDR3 sequence is 16 residues long. Trimming cost V 5 bases and J 2 bases, with 13 bases left between them. CDR1 is MNHEY, CDR2 SVGEGT, per germline. CDR3 nucleotides: TGTGCCAGCAGTCCTCGGGGAAGCCCCTATAATTCACCCCTCCACTTT. Translated: CASSPRGSPYNSPLHF.

The gene calls are TRBV2 and TRBJ1-1, with D possibly being TRBD1 (5 bases). CDR1 SNHLY and CDR2 FYNNEI come from the germline V gene. The CDR3 totals 13 residues. The V end was cut by 5 bases, the J end by 7 bases, with 14 bases between. The CDR3 loop reads CASSRGPGSEAFF. CDR3 in DNA: TGTGCCAGCAGTCGAGGCCCAGGGAGTGAAGCTTTCTTT.

The V gene is TRBV4-1, the J gene TRBJ1-1; D remains ambiguous. The length of the CDR3 is 13 residues. Germline lookup yields CDR1 MGHRA and CDR2 YSYEKL. The V end was cut by 4 bases, the J end by 4 bases, with 10 bases between. The CDR3 sequence: CASSRRMITEAFF. The CDR3 coding sequence is TGCGCCAGCAGCCGCCGGATGATCACTGAAGCTTTCTTT.

The chain uses TRBV6-5 and TRBJ2-5; TRBD1 aligns across 11 bases. The end of the DNA aligns better with TRBJ2-7, so the J call may be wrong. CDR3 length: 15 amino acids. Germline CDR1 and CDR2: MNHEY and SVGAGI. The CDR3 sequence is CASSYGTGGYYEQYF. CDR3 coding DNA: TGTGCCAGCAGTTACGGGACAGGGGGATACTACGAGCAGTACTTC.

This chain uses TRBV5-6 with TRBJ1-2; D unclear. The V gene's germline CDR1 is SGHDT and CDR2 YYEEEE. The CDR3 is 13 residues long. V lost 4 bases and J lost 9, with 16 bases in between. CDR3 sequence (DNA): TGTGCCAGCAGCCCGAGGCGGACTCTAAGCTACACCTTC. This translates into CASSPRRTLSYTF.

V and J are TRBV5-1 and TRBJ2-3; TRBD1 aligns across 8 bases. CDR1 is SGHRS, CDR2 YFSETQ, per germline. This CDR3 contains 16 residues. V lost 0 bases to trimming and J lost 8 bases; unmatched junction nucleotides: 11. CDR3 loop: CASSLVSGRGLGTQYF. The CDR3 region has the DNA TGCGCCAGCAGCTTGGTGTCTGGCAGGGGGCTAGGTACGCAGTATTTT.